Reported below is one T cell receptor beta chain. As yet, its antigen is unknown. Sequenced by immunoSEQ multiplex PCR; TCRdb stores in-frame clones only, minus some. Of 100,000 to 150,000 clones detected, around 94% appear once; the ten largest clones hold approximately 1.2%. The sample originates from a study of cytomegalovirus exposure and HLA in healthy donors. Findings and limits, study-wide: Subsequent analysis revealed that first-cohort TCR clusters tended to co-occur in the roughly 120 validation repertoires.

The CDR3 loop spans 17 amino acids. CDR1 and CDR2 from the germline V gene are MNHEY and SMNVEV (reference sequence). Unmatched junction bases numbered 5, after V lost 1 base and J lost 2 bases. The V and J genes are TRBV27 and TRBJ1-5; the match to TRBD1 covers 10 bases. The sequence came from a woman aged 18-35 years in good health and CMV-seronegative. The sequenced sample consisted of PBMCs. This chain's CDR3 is CASSLYYGQGGNQPQHF. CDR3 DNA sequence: TGTGCCAGCAGTTTATATTATGGACAGGGGGGCAATCAGCCCCAGCATTTT.